The 18 T cell receptor beta chains given below trace back to one sample, sequenced in a study of CD8 T cells in Susac syndrome. A quantity of about 0.5 to 1 ug RNA underwent reverse transcription using random hexamers. TCRdb recomputed calls from the immunoSEQ multiplex PCR reads with MiXCR, one row per CDR3 protein. The sample includes around 130,000 distinct CDR3 sequences, about 95% of them seen just once. Input material: CD4+ T cells from PBMCs. These receptors came from a human donor with multiple sclerosis.

J is TRBJ2-3 and V is TRBV12-3 or TRBV12-4; D is undetermined. Trimming shortened V by 2 bases and J by 1 base, and 13 bases separated the two germline ends. CDR3 size: 16 residues. The chain's CDR3 is CASSLSLGEGTDTQYF. The CDR3 DNA reads as TGTGCCAGCAGTTTATCCTTAGGTGAGGGCACAGATACGCAGTATTTT.

The V gene is TRBV20-1, the J gene TRBJ1-5, with D unclear. CDR1 and CDR2 from the germline V gene are DFQATT and SNEGSKA (reference sequence). The CDR3 sequence is 13 residues long. Trimming removed 6 bases from V and 4 bases from J, with 13 bases in between. CDR3 residues: CSATDVFNQPQHF. CDR3 nucleotide sequence: TGCAGTGCGACGGACGTCTTTAATCAGCCCCAGCATTTT.

This sequence joins TRBV20-1 and TRBJ2-3; 8 positions agree with TRBD1. Per the germline V gene, CDR1 is DFQATT and CDR2 is SNEGSKA (reference sequence). The CDR3 covers 14 residues. V lost 2 bases, J lost 5 bases, and 6 bases stayed unmatched. The CDR3 DNA is TGCAGTGCTAGATTAGTAACAGGGGGAGATACGCAGTATTTT. This sequence encodes CSARLVTGGDTQYF.

This clonotype turned up a few times. CDR3 coding DNA: TGTGCCAGCAGTTTGGGACAGGGGAGCACAGATACGCAGTATTTT. Protein sequence: CASSLGQGSTDTQYF. The chain combines TRBV27 with TRBJ2-3; TRBD1 matches 10 bases. The CDR3 runs to 15 residues. The J segment lost 0 bases and the V segment lost 3 bases, leaving 0 bases of the junction unmatched. Germline values: CDR1 MNHEY, CDR2 SMNVEV (reference sequence).

The chain recombines TRBV7-2 with TRBJ2-7, with TRBD2 identical over 10 bases. Germline loops: CDR1 SGHTA, CDR2 FQGNSA. The CDR3 spans 15 residues. Trimming cost V 3 bases and J 3 bases; bases outside gene matches: 5. The CDR3 DNA sequence: TGTGCCAGCAGCTTGGCCGGGACTAGCGACTACGAGCAGTACTTC. Amino acid sequence: CASSLAGTSDYEQYF.

J is TRBJ2-7 and V is TRBV20-1; 12 bases are shared with TRBD2. The CDR3 is 17 residues long. The germline V gene encodes CDR1 DFQATT and CDR2 SNEGSKA (reference sequence). With V trimmed by 4 bases and J by 2 bases, 12 bases remained unmatched. CDR3 sequence (DNA): TGCAGTGCTATCGGAGTTACTAGCGGGAGGAGAGCCTACGAGCAGTACTTC. Residues: CSAIGVTSGRRAYEQYF.

The chain joins TRBV5-1 to TRBJ2-7; 12 nucleotides align to TRBD2. Germline V lookup: CDR1 SGHRS, CDR2 YFSETQ. V dropped 4 bases and J dropped 5; count of bases not matched to a gene: 13. This CDR3 contains 17 residues. The CDR3 reads CASSLRASGGATHEQYF. Here the CDR3 DNA reads TGCGCCAGCAGCCTGAGGGCTAGCGGGGGGGCCACGCACGAGCAGTACTTC.

The chain employs TRBV6-5 and TRBJ1-5; D is perhaps TRBD1 (6 bases). Trimming stripped 2 bases from V and 5 bases from J, with 19 bases between. Germline V lookup: CDR1 MNHEY, CDR2 SVGAGI. The CDR3 extends over 17 amino acids. CDR3 in DNA: TGTGCCAGCAGTTACGTGAAACAGGGCGCCTTCTATCAGCCCCAGCATTTT. Its translation is CASSYVKQGAFYQPQHF.

The CDR3 here is CASSPSGGQQETQYF. The CDR3 DNA follows: TGTGCCAGCAGCCCATCCGGAGGACAGCAAGAGACCCAGTACTTC. This rearrangement joins TRBV7-8 to TRBJ2-5; a possible D gene is TRBD1 (6 bases). The CDR3 has 15 amino acids. Looked up from germline, CDR1 is SGHVS and CDR2 is FQNEAQ. V was shortened by 5 bases and J by 2 bases, with 15 bases between the two germline ends.

This clonotype was observed once. This chain connects TRBV5-1 to TRBJ2-1, with D perhaps TRBD1 (5 bases). The V and J ends lost 3 bases and 9 bases respectively, with 19 bases between them. This CDR3 comprises 15 residues. Germline CDR1 is SGHRS and CDR2 is YFSETQ. The CDR3 loop reads CASSSWQQGTFEQFF. The CDR3 DNA reads TGCGCCAGCAGCTCCTGGCAGCAGGGTACTTTTGAGCAGTTCTTC. Together with reference TRBV5-1 and TRBJ2-1, the CDR3 gives the full variable domain: KAGVTQTPRYLIKTRGQQVTLSCSPISGHRSVSWYQQTPGQGLQFLFEYFSETQRNKGNFPGRFSGRQFSNSRSEMNVSTLELGDSALYLCASSSWQQGTFEQFFGPGTRLTVL.

The chain is built from TRBV12-3 or TRBV12-4 and TRBJ1-6; D uncertain. V lost 3 bases and J 0 bases, leaving 6 bases between the germline ends. The CDR3 has 15 amino acids. CDR3 nucleotide sequence: TGTGCCAGCAGTTTGTATAGCTCCTATAATTCACCCCTCCACTTT. The encoded protein is CASSLYSSYNSPLHF.

The genes are TRBV3-1 and TRBJ1-5; D unclear. The V end was cut by 1 base, the J end by 2 bases, with 12 bases between. The CDR3 is made up of 16 amino acids. Germline V gene data show CDR1 as LGHDT and CDR2 as YNNKEL (reference sequence). Here the CDR3 DNA reads TGTGCCAGCAGCCAAGGCCAGGCCTTGGGCAATCAGCCCCAGCATTTT. Protein: CASSQGQALGNQPQHF.

The rearrangement links TRBV7-2 to TRBJ1-2; D gene uncertain. V was shortened by 5 bases and J by 13 bases, with 17 bases between the two germline ends. There are 12 residues in the CDR3. CDR1 SGHTA and CDR2 FQGNSA come from the germline V gene. CDR3 residues: CASSALQNPGTF. In DNA form, the CDR3 reads TGTGCCAGCAGCGCGCTACAGAATCCGGGCACCTTC. Using reference TRBV7-2 and TRBJ1-2 for the parts outside the CDR3, the full variable domain is GAGVSQSPSNKVTEKGKDVELRCDPISGHTALYWYRQSLGQGLEFLIYFQGNSAPDKSGLPSDRFSAERTGGSVSTLTIQRTQQEDSAVYLCASSALQNPGTFGSGTRLTVV.

V and J are TRBV2 and TRBJ2-3; perhaps TRBD1 as D (5 bases). In germline, CDR1 is SNHLY, CDR2 FYNNEI. The CDR3 extends over 13 amino acids. The germline V and J ends were trimmed by 4 bases and 5 bases, with 10 bases remaining between them. The CDR3 sequence is CASSVLREDTQYF. As DNA, the CDR3 is TGTGCCAGCAGTGTGCTCAGGGAAGATACGCAGTATTTT.

The chain links TRBV20-1 to TRBJ2-3, with D perhaps matching TRBD2 (5 bases). Trimming shortened V by 0 bases and J by 14 bases, and 12 bases separated the two germline ends. The CDR3 loop spans 11 amino acids. The germline CDR1 and CDR2 sequences are DFQATT and SNEGSKA (reference sequence). The DNA for the CDR3 is TGCAGTGCTAGAGATGTGCGGCGGGTGTATTTT. Translating it yields CSARDVRRVYF.

This rearrangement joins TRBV6-2 or TRBV6-3 to TRBJ2-4; D perhaps matches TRBD1 (5 bases). Germline-derived CDR1 and CDR2 are MNHEY and SVGEGT. The CDR3 spans 13 residues. With 2 bases removed from V and 4 bases from J, the gap between germline ends came to 6 bases. In DNA form, the CDR3 reads TGTGCCAGCAGTTACGCAGGGAAAAACATTCAGTACTTC. The encoded protein is CASSYAGKNIQYF.

The chain couples TRBV14 to TRBJ2-3; D gene uncertain. Trimming left V 3 bases short and J 7 bases short, with 20 bases between. The CDR3 is made up of 16 amino acids. Germline V gene data show CDR1 as SGHDN and CDR2 as FVKESK. CDR3 sequence reads: CASSQTRGVAINTQYF. CDR3 sequence (DNA): TGTGCCAGCAGCCAGACTCGTGGGGTCGCAATAAATACGCAGTATTTT.

The rearrangement uses TRBV11-3 and TRBJ2-3; D gene ambiguous. V was trimmed by 5 bases and J by 2 bases, leaving 5 bases between them. This CDR3 is built from 12 residues. Germline V gives CDR1 SGHNT, CDR2 YENEEA. The DNA of the CDR3 is TGTGCCAGCAGCGGCCACACAGATACGCAGTATTTT. It codes for CASSGHTDTQYF.